This TCR beta chain was obtained from a study of cytomegalovirus exposure and HLA in healthy donors. Notes on the study in general: Rates of TCR association differed by HLA locus in a later analysis, with DRB1 highest and HLA-C lowest.

The table lists this clone with a few counts. Antigen unknown. Other nucleotide sequences from this sample produce the same CDR3. The junction had 5 bases not matched to a gene; V was cut back by 7 bases and J by 5 bases. This CDR3 spans 14 amino acids. Germline lookup yields CDR1 MNHNS and CDR2 SASEGT. Primers: 60 Vbeta forward and 13 Jbeta reverse. Assay used: immunoSEQ multiplex PCR; TCRdb lists only in-frame clones, some missing. The table lists under 150,000 clones, about 78% of them singletons, with around 1.2% in the top ten. The TCR comes from a man in his forties or fifties in good health and CMV-seronegative. V gene TRBV6-1 combines with J gene TRBJ2-5; 12 bases are a match to TRBD1. Sequencing was carried out using PBMCs. As DNA, the CDR3 is TGTGCCAGCACGGGACAGGGGGCAGGTGAGACCCAGTACTTC. Its translation: CASTGQGAGETQYF.